Following are 17 T cell receptor beta chains from one sample sequenced in a study of cytomegalovirus exposure and HLA in healthy donors. The study ran its PCR with 60 Vbeta and 13 Jbeta primers. Sequencing was performed with immunoSEQ multiplex PCR; in TCRdb, only in-frame clones are kept and a portion is missing. The sample carries fewer than 140,000 clones, about 75% recorded once. Sequencing was done on a sample of PBMCs. The receptors derive from a man between 40 and 49 years old in good health and CMV-seronegative.

In its sample, this clone was seen a few times. The V call is TRBV7-3, the J call TRBJ1-2; TRBD1 is a possible D gene (5 bases). The CDR3 extends over 14 amino acids. Looked up from germline, CDR1 is SGHTA and CDR2 is FQGTGA. Deletions cut 0 bases from V and 8 bases from J, with 13 bases between. CDR3 nucleotides: TGTGCCAGCAGCTTAACGGGAGGGGTTCTAGGCTACACCTTC. Protein sequence: CASSLTGGVLGYTF.

The chain carries TRBV5-4 and TRBJ2-1, with 8 bases fitting TRBD1. The CDR3 runs 17 residues. The V and J ends lost 0 bases and 12 bases, in that order; junction bases with no gene match: 17. From germline, CDR1 is SGHNT and CDR2 YYREEE (reference sequence). CDR3 protein: CASSLANEDRAPLGQFF. DNA for the CDR3: TGTGCCAGCAGCTTGGCAAACGAGGACAGGGCTCCACTCGGGCAGTTCTTC.

V usage is TRBV25-1 and J usage is TRBJ1-4, with D hard to call. The CDR3 is 15 amino acids. The germline V and J ends were trimmed by 4 bases and 0 bases, with 9 bases remaining between them. Germline CDR1 and CDR2: MGHDK and SYGVNS. The CDR3 spells CASSAKGATNEKLFF. DNA of the CDR3: TGTGCCAGCAGTGCAAAGGGAGCAACTAATGAAAAACTGTTTTTT.

The chain uses TRBV5-4 and TRBJ2-3; TRBD2 agrees at 7 bases. CDR1 is SGHNT and CDR2 is YYREEE in the germline V gene (reference sequence). The CDR3 runs 15 residues. V gave up 4 bases and J gave up 0 bases; unmatched junction bases: 5. The CDR3 region has the DNA TGTGCCAGCAGCACCTACGGGGGGAGCACAGATACGCAGTATTTT. Its protein product is CASSTYGGSTDTQYF. The full variable domain, its missing parts supplied by reference TRBV5-4 and TRBJ2-3, is ETGVTQSPTHLIKTRGQQVTLRCSSQSGHNTVSWYQQALGQGPQFIFQYYREEENGRGNFPPRFSGLQFPNYSSELNVNALELDDSALYLCASSTYGGSTDTQYFGPGTRLTVL.

The chain recombines TRBV4-1 with TRBJ2-5; 8 positions agree with TRBD1. Per germline, CDR1 MGHRA and CDR2 YSYEKL. This CDR3 comprises 16 residues. With 4 bases clipped from V and 5 bases from J, the junction kept 12 bases outside the gene matches. CDR3 in amino acids: CASSPFDRGGAETQYF. The CDR3 DNA is TGCGCCAGCAGCCCATTTGACAGGGGAGGAGCGGAGACCCAGTACTTC.

This clone was seen once. The gene calls are TRBV27 and TRBJ2-1; 12 positions agree with TRBD2. Germline CDR1 reads MNHEY; CDR2 reads SMNVEV (reference sequence). This CDR3 has 15 residues. V gave up 6 bases and J gave up 6 bases; unmatched junction bases: 6. This CDR3 reads CASSSGTSGSNEQFF. CDR3 coding DNA: TGTGCCAGCAGCTCCGGGACTAGCGGGTCCAATGAGCAGTTCTTC.

The J gene is TRBJ1-2, the V gene TRBV19; D may be TRBD1 (6 bases). Germline CDR1 and CDR2: LNHDA and SQIVND (reference sequence). This CDR3 is built from 12 residues. V gave up 7 bases and J gave up 3 bases, with 9 bases separating them. DNA of the CDR3: TGTGCCAGTAAGAGACAGGACTATGGCTACACCTTC. Residues: CASKRQDYGYTF.

This rearrangement joins TRBV7-3 to TRBJ1-6, with 9 bases that match TRBD1. J lost 13 bases, V lost 2 bases, and 6 bases had no gene match. The CDR3 is 14 amino acids. In germline, CDR1 is SGHTA, CDR2 FQGTGA. The CDR3 is CASSLLDRGTPLHF. DNA of the CDR3: TGTGCCAGCAGCTTACTTGACAGGGGGACCCCCCTCCACTTT.

The V gene is TRBV5-5, the J gene TRBJ2-3; D ambiguous. Trimming removed 0 bases at V and 1 base at J, with 6 bases between. CDR3 length: 14 residues. Germline V gene lookup returns CDR1 SGHKS and CDR2 YYEKEE (reference sequence). This CDR3 is CASSLASGTDTQYF. The CDR3 DNA reads TGTGCCAGCAGCTTGGCATCAGGCACAGATACGCAGTATTTT.

The rearrangement joins TRBV11-3 to TRBJ2-3, with D tentatively TRBD2 (6 bases). This CDR3 is built from 14 residues. CDR1 and CDR2 (germline): SGHNT, YENEEA. Between the trimmed V and J ends, which lost 2 bases and 1 base, there was a span of 7 bases. The CDR3 DNA reads as TGTGCCAGCAGCTTAAAGCGGGGCACAGATACGCAGTATTTT. Translation gives CASSLKRGTDTQYF.

The rearrangement joins TRBV15 to TRBJ2-3, with D hard to call. The germline CDR1 and CDR2 sequences are LNHNV and YYDKDF (reference sequence). The V and J ends lost 0 bases and 2 bases respectively, with 9 bases between them. The CDR3 length is 15 residues. Here the CDR3 DNA reads TGTGCCACCAGCAGAGATAGTCTGTTCACAGATACGCAGTATTTT. The encoded protein is CATSRDSLFTDTQYF.

The chain combines TRBV2 with TRBJ2-1, with D tentatively TRBD2 (7 bases). Trimming stripped 4 bases from V and 7 bases from J, with 14 bases between. The germline V gene has CDR1 SNHLY and CDR2 FYNNEI. The CDR3 has 14 residues. The CDR3 DNA reads TGTGCCAGCAGTGTATCGGGGGGCCGGAATGAGCAGTTCTTC. Its protein is CASSVSGGRNEQFF. Full variable domain (outside the CDR3, taken from reference TRBV2 and TRBJ2-1): EPEVTQTPSHQVTQMGQEVILRCVPISNHLYFYWYRQILGQKVEFLVSFYNNEISEKSEIFDDQFSVERPDGSNFTLKIRSTKLEDSAMYFCASSVSGGRNEQFFGPGTRLTVL.

This clone was seen once. J is TRBJ1-6 and V is TRBV4-1; D call uncertain. The CDR3 runs 14 residues. With 1 base removed from V and 7 bases from J, the gap between germline ends came to 8 bases. Germline CDR1 MGHRA, CDR2 YSYEKL. DNA of the CDR3: TGCGCCAGCAGCCAAGGGCGGGAAAATTCACCCCTCCACTTT. Its protein product is CASSQGRENSPLHF.

The chain links TRBV7-3 to TRBJ1-6; tentative D call: TRBD1 (5 bases). The CDR3 spans 15 residues. The germline V and J ends were trimmed by 1 base and 9 bases, with 13 bases remaining between them. Germline loops: CDR1 SGHTA, CDR2 FQGTGA. The CDR3 bases are TGTGCCAGCAGCTTAAAAGGGTCAGGGTCTTCACCCCTCCACTTT. It translates to CASSLKGSGSSPLHF.

The chain links TRBV10-2 to TRBJ2-3; D might be TRBD2 (6 bases). V lost 0 bases, J lost 6 bases, and 13 bases lay in between. The CDR3 has 15 amino acids. Germline assignment: CDR1 WSHSY and CDR2 SAAADI. Here the CDR3 reads CASSESLGGPDTQYF. The DNA for the CDR3 is TGCGCCAGCAGTGAGTCATTAGGAGGGCCGGATACGCAGTATTTT.

V and J are TRBV7-2 and TRBJ2-3; no firm D call. CDR1 is SGHTA and CDR2 is FQGNSA in the germline V gene. The ends were cut back, 6 bases at V and 2 bases at J, with 12 bases in the middle. This CDR3 has 14 amino acids. CDR3: CASSRSRNTDTQYF. CDR3 coding DNA: TGTGCCAGCAGTCGATCGCGGAACACAGATACGCAGTATTTT.

This chain connects TRBV12-2 to TRBJ1-5; TRBD1 is the table's D call, not checked against the DNA. TRBV12-2 is a recognized pseudogene. The CDR3 sequence is 22 residues long. The CDR3 protein is CASRLFFAGVPDLPGSNQPQHF. CDR3 coding DNA: TGTGCAAGTCGACTCTTCTTCGCAGGGGTCCCCGACCTTCCTGGTAGCAATCAGCCCCAGCATTTT.